This T cell receptor beta chain was identified during a study of PD-L1 blockade in urothelial cancer. In the study overall: Reported median T cell count for blood samples was some 140,000.

Clones were read by immunoSEQ multiplex PCR, and TCRdb kept only the in-frame ones, dropping some. Of about 49,000 clones listed, around 74% are singletons. The time point denotes: pretreatment peripheral blood. Patient disease was locally advanced or metastatic urothelial carcinoma. All patients handed over anywhere from 1 to 8 samples, pretreatment and on-treatment. V was cut by 3 bases and J by 1 base, with 15 bases left in between. The V gene's germline CDR1 is MNHEY and CDR2 SMNVEV (reference sequence). The CDR3 covers 16 residues. The sequence was obtained from a man between 70 and 80 years old with urothelial cancer. V is TRBV27 and J is TRBJ1-2, with D perhaps TRBD1 (5 bases). Specimen: PBMCs, collected around atezolizumab (anti-PD-L1) treatment. CDR3 DNA: TGTGCCAGCAGTTTTATGCGACAGAGATTTAACTATGGCTACACCTTC. Amino acid sequence: CASSFMRQRFNYGYTF.